One sample yielded the 27 T cell receptor beta chains listed below, sequenced in a study of shared clonotypes between healthy human individuals. Assay: immunoSEQ multiplex PCR; the TCRdb copy retains only in-frame clones and omits some. The profile covers around 1.1 million clones, with around 82% appearing a single time and 0.55% to 0.7% taken by the ten largest. Sequenced sample: memory CD4+ T cells from PBMCs. Subset: CD45RA-negative fraction. These receptors were collected from a man between 18 and 29 years old in good health. Some clones in this sample may be carry-over from other donors' samples.

About this clone itself: Other DNA sequences in the same sample also yield this CDR3. The chain recombines TRBV19 with TRBJ2-1; TRBD1 aligns across 7 bases. The CDR3 is 13 amino acids. Per germline, CDR1 LNHDA and CDR2 SQIVND (reference sequence). J was trimmed by 2 bases and V by 8 bases; bases with no gene match: 3. DNA for the CDR3: TGTGCCAGTCGGGGACAGACCTACAATGAGCAGTTCTTC. The encoded protein is CASRGQTYNEQFF.

The DNA for the CDR3 is TGTGCCAGCAGCAAAAATTTAGGCCTAGCGGGAGACGGCTACAATGAGCAGTTCTTC. It is translated as CASSKNLGLAGDGYNEQFF. This chain links TRBV21-1 with TRBJ2-1; the DNA was not compared with TRBD2, the D call given in the table. TRBV21-1 is shown as a pseudogene. There are 19 residues in the CDR3.

This chain connects TRBV30 to TRBJ1-1; tentative D call: TRBD1 (5 bases). Per the germline V gene, CDR1 is GTSNPN and CDR2 is SVGIG (reference sequence). Deletions cut 0 bases from V and 7 bases from J, with 15 bases between. The CDR3 consists of 14 residues. The CDR3 DNA sequence: TGTGCCTGGAGTGTACTTGCCGGGACGGATGAAGCTTTCTTT. Translation gives CAWSVLAGTDEAFF.

CDR3 DNA sequence: TGTGCCAGCAAGGAGCGGGAGCCACAAGAGACCCAGTACTTC. Protein: CASKEREPQETQYF. This rearrangement joins TRBV6-5 to TRBJ2-5; 8 nucleotides align to TRBD2. The CDR3 contains 14 residues. V lost 7 bases and J lost 2; bases outside the gene matches: 6. Germline V gene data show CDR1 as MNHEY and CDR2 as SVGAGI.

This clone has a handful of counts. The chain carries TRBV4-3 and TRBJ2-5; 8 bases line up with TRBD1. This CDR3 is built from 15 residues. V was clipped by 4 bases and J by 2 bases; unmatched bases: 6. Germline V gene data show CDR1 as LGHNA and CDR2 as YSLEER. This CDR3 is CASSPPNRGQETQYF. The CDR3 DNA follows: TGCGCCAGCAGCCCCCCGAACAGGGGGCAAGAGACCCAGTACTTC.

The chain's CDR3 is CSVQRGGSNYGYTF. The CDR3 nucleotides read TGCAGCGTCCAGCGAGGGGGATCTAACTATGGCTACACCTTC. The chain joins TRBV29-1 to TRBJ1-2, with a weak D call TRBD1 (6 bases). Trimming pared 6 bases from V and 0 bases from J, leaving 14 bases between. The CDR3 is 14 amino acids. From germline, CDR1 is SQVTM and CDR2 ANQGSEA.

V usage is TRBV28 and J usage is TRBJ1-2; no reliable D call. Trimming stripped 5 bases from V and 8 bases from J, with 24 bases between. In germline, CDR1 is MDHEN, CDR2 SYDVKM. This CDR3 is built from 16 residues. In nucleotides, the CDR3 is TGTGCCAGCAGTCCAGGAAGCACAGCCCTCGGGAGCGGCTACACCTTC. Its protein is CASSPGSTALGSGYTF.

This chain links TRBV5-4 with TRBJ2-3, with D tentatively TRBD1 (6 bases). Germline CDR1 and CDR2: SGHNT and YYREEE (reference sequence). V was clipped by 0 bases and J by 4 bases, with 9 bases between them. The CDR3 has 14 residues. The CDR3 sequence is CASSLDRVPDTQYF. As DNA, the CDR3 is TGTGCCAGCAGCTTGGACAGGGTCCCAGATACGCAGTATTTT.

This clone is a singleton in its sample. This may arise from a read error, as a much more abundant clone is one base away. Other DNA variants within this sample encode the same CDR3. The CDR3 sequence is CASSPGTAGNTIYF. The CDR3 DNA reads TGCGCCAGCAGCCCCGGGACGGCTGGAAACACCATATATTTT. The rearrangement joins TRBV5-1 to TRBJ1-3, with D possibly being TRBD1 (5 bases). V shed 4 bases and J shed 2 bases, with 10 bases lying between them. Germline values: CDR1 SGHRS, CDR2 YFSETQ. The CDR3 covers 14 residues.

V gene TRBV2 combines with J gene TRBJ1-2, with D unclear. V dropped 5 bases and J dropped 4 bases, with 11 bases sitting between them. The CDR3 runs 13 residues. CDR1 and CDR2 from the germline V gene are SNHLY and FYNNEI. The CDR3 reads CASSSETVYGYTF. In nucleotides, the CDR3 is TGTGCCAGCAGTTCTGAGACGGTCTATGGCTACACCTTC.

V is TRBV7-2 and J is TRBJ2-7, with D perhaps matching TRBD1 (5 bases). CDR1 SGHTA and CDR2 FQGNSA come from the germline V gene. CDR3 length: 14 residues. Trimming removed 5 bases from V and 4 bases from J, with 15 bases in between. This CDR3 reads CASSPRQTAYEQYF. DNA for the CDR3: TGTGCCAGCAGCCCTCGACAGACAGCGTACGAGCAGTACTTC.

This clone was counted only a few times. V gene TRBV27 combines with J gene TRBJ1-1; D unclear. The CDR3 contains 16 residues. Looked up from germline, CDR1 is MNHEY and CDR2 is SMNVEV (reference sequence). V was pared by 3 bases and J by 0 bases, with 14 bases between. CDR3 DNA: TGTGCCAGCAGTTTCGAGTCGGACGGATTGAACACTGAAGCTTTCTTT. This codes for CASSFESDGLNTEAFF.

The rearrangement uses TRBV6-1 and TRBJ2-7; D is perhaps TRBD2 (7 bases). This CDR3 region has 14 residues. The germline V gene has CDR1 MNHNS and CDR2 SASEGT. Trimming shortened V by 7 bases and J by 1 base, and 14 bases separated the two germline ends. The CDR3, as DNA: TGTGCCAGCACTGAGGGGGGGGGATCCTACGAGCAGTACTTC. It codes for CASTEGGGSYEQYF.

This clone was recorded once. The chain recombines TRBV28 with TRBJ2-7, with D perhaps TRBD1 or TRBD2 (7 bases each). The length of the CDR3 is 16 residues. V was shortened by 5 bases and J by 3 bases, with 20 bases between the two germline ends. Germline V gene sequence: CDR1 MDHEN, CDR2 SYDVKM. CDR3 sequence: CASSQGGAGGLYEQYF. Here the CDR3 DNA reads TGTGCCAGCAGTCAGGGAGGGGCAGGGGGACTCTACGAGCAGTACTTC. The whole variable domain, remainder taken from reference TRBV28 and TRBJ2-7, is DVKVTQSSRYLVKRTGEKVFLECVQDMDHENMFWYRQDPGLGLRLIYFSYDVKMKEKGDIPEGYSVSREKKERFSLILESASTNQTSMYLCASSQGGAGGLYEQYFGPGTRLTVT.

The chain recombines TRBV9 with TRBJ2-5; D gene uncertain. The length of the CDR3 is 13 residues. V gave up 3 bases and J gave up 0 bases, with 6 bases separating them. Germline lookup yields CDR1 SGDLS and CDR2 YYNGEE. CDR3 coding DNA: TGTGCCAGCAGCGCCCGGGACCAAGAGACCCAGTACTTC. This gives the protein CASSARDQETQYF.

The rearrangement links TRBV2 to TRBJ2-3; perhaps D is TRBD1 or TRBD2 (6 bases each). Germline CDR1 is SNHLY and CDR2 is FYNNEI. The CDR3 length is 15 residues. The ends were cut back, 5 bases at V and 0 bases at J, with 12 bases in the middle. The CDR3 DNA is TGTGCCAGCAGTACAGGGACTCTTAGCACAGATACGCAGTATTTT. Protein: CASSTGTLSTDTQYF.

The rearrangement joins TRBV5-1 to TRBJ1-3; D remains ambiguous. V was trimmed by 4 bases and J by 3 bases, leaving 11 bases between them. Germline V gene sequence: CDR1 SGHRS, CDR2 YFSETQ. This CDR3 region has 14 residues. CDR3 nucleotide sequence: TGCGCCAGCAGCCCCCTCGCGGGTGGAAACACCATATATTTT. Translating gives CASSPLAGGNTIYF.

The chain has TRBV2 and TRBJ1-4; D gene uncertain. The CDR3 runs to 13 residues. Germline V gene sequence: CDR1 SNHLY, CDR2 FYNNEI. The germline V and J ends were trimmed by 7 bases and 6 bases, with 12 bases remaining between them. DNA of the CDR3: TGTGCCAGCAAGGTGGCAGATTATGAAAAACTGTTTTTT. Translation gives CASKVADYEKLFF.

V usage is TRBV5-1 and J usage is TRBJ1-1; 7 bases are shared with TRBD1. The CDR3 has 15 amino acids. Looked up from germline, CDR1 is SGHRS and CDR2 is YFSETQ. V dropped 2 bases and J dropped 3; count of bases not matched to a gene: 7. Written as DNA, the CDR3 is TGCGCCAGCAGCTTCATTGAGGGGGCGGACACTGAAGCTTTCTTT. The encoded protein is CASSFIEGADTEAFF.

The chain uses TRBV5-1 and TRBJ2-3, with D possibly TRBD2 on 5 matching bases. The germline CDR1 and CDR2 sequences are SGHRS and YFSETQ. The CDR3 covers 15 residues. V lost 0 bases and J lost 6, with 14 bases in between. CDR3 sequence reads: CASSLGAGLFDTQYF. The CDR3 coding sequence is TGCGCCAGCAGCTTGGGGGCGGGCCTCTTCGATACGCAGTATTTT.

This rearrangement joins TRBV7-3 to TRBJ2-3, with D tentatively TRBD1 (5 bases). The V gene lost 5 bases and the J gene lost 3 bases, with 9 bases spanning the gap. Germline CDR1 SGHTA, CDR2 FQGTGA. The CDR3 sequence is 13 residues long. DNA for the CDR3: TGTGCCAGCAGCAATGCAGGGACAGATACGCAGTATTTT. Protein product: CASSNAGTDTQYF.

The chain combines TRBV11-3 with TRBJ2-1; D ambiguous. Trimming took 5 bases from V and 8 from J, leaving 10 bases between them. Germline values: CDR1 SGHNT, CDR2 YENEEA. The CDR3 is 12 amino acids. CDR3 coding DNA: TGTGCCAGCAGCCTTGGTGCGGATGAGCAGTTCTTC. It specifies CASSLGADEQFF.

This rearrangement joins TRBV30 to TRBJ2-5; D unclear. Trimming took off 3 bases at V and 5 bases at J, with 13 bases between the two ends. There are 13 residues in the CDR3. Germline-derived CDR1 and CDR2 are GTSNPN and SVGIG (reference sequence). CDR3 DNA sequence: TGTGCCTGGAGAACCGGGTCCGGGGAGACCCAGTACTTC. Translation gives CAWRTGSGETQYF.

This clone was detected only once. This chain joins TRBV18 and TRBJ2-7; 9 bases match TRBD1. Losses at the gene ends were 3 bases for V and 3 bases for J; bases not matched to a gene: 6. This CDR3 is 15 amino acids long. Looked up from germline, CDR1 is KGHSH and CDR2 is LQKENI. CDR3 sequence reads: CASSPRTGELYEQYF. The CDR3 bases are TGTGCCAGCTCACCGCGGACAGGGGAACTCTACGAGCAGTACTTC.

The J gene is TRBJ2-5, the V gene TRBV9; 7 nucleotides align to TRBD1. From germline, CDR1 is SGDLS and CDR2 YYNGEE. This CDR3 contains 14 residues. V shed 4 bases, J shed 3 bases, and the junction held 6 bases outside the gene matches. CDR3 protein: CASSLTGLEETQYF. For the CDR3, the DNA is TGTGCCAGCAGCTTGACAGGGCTAGAAGAGACCCAGTACTTC.

The gene calls are TRBV5-1 and TRBJ1-2, with 7 bases that match TRBD1. With V trimmed by 0 bases and J by 3 bases, 5 bases remained unmatched. From germline, CDR1 is SGHRS and CDR2 YFSETQ. CDR3 size: 15 residues. CDR3 region: CASSLDQGVYYGYTF. For the CDR3, the DNA is TGCGCCAGCAGCTTGGATCAGGGGGTGTACTATGGCTACACCTTC.

This chain uses TRBV4-1 with TRBJ2-1; 8 bases agree with TRBD1. After removal of 5 bases from V and 7 bases from J, the junction contained 7 bases not matched to a gene. Germline lookup yields CDR1 MGHRA and CDR2 YSYEKL. This CDR3 has 14 residues. The DNA of the CDR3 is TGCGCCAGCAGCAGGCAGGGGGCGGGTAATGAGCAGTTCTTC. Encoded protein: CASSRQGAGNEQFF.